These T cell receptor beta chains were read from a single sample in a study of T cell responses to AZD1222 COVID-19 vaccine. The data were produced by immunoSEQ multiplex PCR, yet TCRdb's version contains in-frame clones alone and is incomplete. The sample includes about 160,000 clones, approximately 90% of them seen just once. The input for sequencing was peripheral blood, taken on day 0 of AZD1222 vaccination. The receptors here all came from an adult in good health. The CDR3 runs from the conserved cysteine through the conserved F or W. A D gene is named only where the DNA matches it firmly. Only some rows state a clone size, as once, few, many or a class for expanded clones.

clone size | J gene | V gene | D gene | CDR3 protein | CDR3 DNA
once | TRBJ2-3 | TRBV5-5 | NA | CASSLVPRNTDTQYF | TGTGCCAGCAGCTTGGTTCCTAGAAACACAGATACGCAGTATTTT
NA | TRBJ1-5 | TRBV28 | NA | CASSPRRRATSNQPQHF | TGTGCCAGCAGTCCCCGCAGAAGGGCTACTAGCAATCAGCCCCAGCATTTT
NA | TRBJ2-3 | TRBV6-5 | NA | CASRIGGDPDTQYF | TGTGCCAGTCGCATCGGGGGTGACCCAGATACGCAGTATTTT
NA | TRBJ1-2 | TRBV19 | TRBD1 | CASSLTDRLWGYTF | TGTGCCAGTAGCCTCACGGACAGGTTATGGGGCTACACCTTC
NA | TRBJ1-4 | TRBV7-8 | TRBD1 | CASSTGGDRGREKLFF | TGTGCCAGCAGCACCGGGGGGGACAGGGGGCGCGAAAAACTGTTTTTT
NA | TRBJ1-1 | TRBV29-1 | NA | CSVGGTLNTEAFF | TGCAGCGTTGGAGGGACATTGAACACTGAAGCTTTCTTT
NA | TRBJ2-2 | TRBV29-1 | NA | CSVEEGFTGELFF | TGCAGCGTTGAAGAAGGATTTACCGGGGAGCTGTTTTTT
NA | TRBJ1-3 | TRBV19 | NA | CATERGGSGNTIYF | TGTGCCACCGAAAGGGGTGGTTCTGGAAACACCATATATTTT
NA | TRBJ1-4 | TRBV5-1 | TRBD1 | CASSFGQGAEKLFF | TGCGCCAGCAGCTTTGGACAGGGGGCTGAAAAACTGTTTTTT
NA | TRBJ1-5 | TRBV19 | TRBD1 | CASSAGQSNQPQHF | TGTGCCAGTAGTGCGGGACAGAGCAATCAGCCCCAGCATTTT
NA | TRBJ2-7 | TRBV5-1 | TRBD1 | CASSLTPGQGRDKQYF | TGCGCCAGCAGCTTGACTCCGGGACAGGGGAGGGACAAGCAGTACTTC
NA | TRBJ2-1 | TRBV24-1 | TRBD2 | CATSLGTGAGKINEQFF | TGTGCCACCAGTCTGGGCACGGGAGCGGGAAAAATCAATGAGCAGTTCTTC
NA | TRBJ2-7 | TRBV11-3 | TRBD1 | CASSDIRDRRTYEQYF | TGTGCCAGCAGCGACATCCGGGACAGGCGAACCTACGAGCAGTACTTC
NA | TRBJ2-1 | TRBV6-5 | NA | CASRSPWGNEQFF | TGTGCCAGCAGATCTCCCTGGGGGAATGAGCAGTTCTTC
once | TRBJ1-5 | TRBV11-1 | NA | CASSLRGGQPQHF | TGTGCCAGCAGCCTGAGGGGGGGGCAGCCCCAGCATTTT
NA | TRBJ2-2 | TRBV25-1 | NA | CASSDFTPTSGYTGELFF | TGTGCCAGCAGTGACTTTACCCCTACTAGTGGGTACACCGGGGAGCTGTTTTTT
few | TRBJ1-5 | TRBV27 | NA | CASGLARVSNQPQHF | TGTGCCAGCGGGTTAGCTCGCGTCAGCAATCAGCCCCAGCATTTT
NA | TRBJ1-4 | TRBV5-1 | NA | CASSLLGGNEKLFF | TGCGCCAGCAGCCTCCTAGGAGGTAATGAAAAACTGTTTTTT
NA | TRBJ2-1 | TRBV13 | NA | CASSLALGYSYNEQFF | TGTGCCAGCAGCTTAGCGCTGGGCTACTCCTACAATGAGCAGTTCTTC
once | TRBJ2-1 | TRBV28 | TRBD2 | CASSPLAGVPYNEQFF | TGTGCCAGCAGTCCCCTAGCGGGAGTTCCCTACAATGAGCAGTTCTTC
NA | TRBJ1-4 | TRBV10-3 | TRBD1 | CAISGGTVNEKLFF | TGTGCCATCAGTGGTGGGACAGTAAATGAAAAACTGTTTTTT
NA | TRBJ2-6 | TRBV10-3 | TRBD1 | CATSDRDSGANVLTF | TGTGCCACCTCCGACAGGGACTCTGGGGCCAACGTCCTGACTTTC
NA | TRBJ1-3 | TRBV7-9 | NA | CASSLGNTIYF | TGTGCCAGCAGCTTGGGAAACACCATATATTTT
NA | TRBJ1-6 | TRBV12-2 | NA | CASRLPGYSRTYNSPLHF | TGTGCAAGTCGCTTACCCGGCTACTCTAGGACCTATAATTCACCCCTCCACTTT
NA | TRBJ2-7 | TRBV5-4 | NA | CASSSGEFSYEQYF | TGTGCCAGCAGCTCGGGGGAGTTCTCCTACGAGCAGTACTTC
NA | TRBJ1-1 | TRBV21-1 | NA | CASSTSRGEAFF | TGTGCCAGCAGCACTTCCCGGGGTGAAGCTTTCTTT
NA | TRBJ2-5 | TRBV10-1 | NA | CASSHREKQETQYF | TGCGCCAGCAGTCACCGGGAGAAACAAGAGACCCAGTACTTC
NA | TRBJ2-7 | TRBV27 | TRBD1 | CASSTPGQGLGYEQYF | TGTGCCAGCAGTACCCCGGGACAGGGGTTAGGGTACGAGCAGTACTTC
once | TRBJ2-7 | TRBV10-3 | NA | CAIGRETYEQYF | TGTGCCATCGGACGGGAGACCTACGAGCAGTACTTC
NA | TRBJ2-3 | TRBV27 | NA | CASSLEVGTDTQYF | TGTGCCAGCAGTTTAGAAGTGGGCACAGATACGCAGTATTTT
NA | TRBJ1-2 | TRBV12-3/TRBV12-4 | NA | CASSPYRDSGYTF | TGTGCCAGCAGTCCCTACAGGGACTCTGGCTACACCTTC
NA | TRBJ1-3 | TRBV28 | NA | CASSSSRTGNTIYF | TGTGCCAGCAGTTCTTCCAGGACTGGAAACACCATATATTTT
NA | TRBJ1-5 | TRBV6-1 | NA | CASSERGRGVGQPQHF | TGTGCCAGCAGTGAACGCGGCAGGGGAGTGGGGCAGCCCCAGCATTTT
once | TRBJ2-2 | TRBV2 | NA | CASSEGLGYTGELFF | TGTGCCAGCAGTGAAGGATTGGGGTACACCGGGGAGCTGTTTTTT
NA | TRBJ2-7 | TRBV7-9 | NA | CASSPAAYEQYF | TGTGCCAGCAGCCCAGCCGCCTACGAGCAGTACTTC
NA | TRBJ2-5 | TRBV11-3 | TRBD2 | CASSSTSGSQETQYF | TGTGCCAGCAGCTCGACTAGCGGGTCTCAAGAGACCCAGTACTTC
NA | TRBJ1-4 | TRBV4-1 | NA | CASSQFRGEKLFF | TGCGCCAGCAGCCAATTTAGGGGTGAAAAACTGTTTTTT
NA | TRBJ2-1 | TRBV10-2 | NA | CASSEVNEQFF | TGCGCCAGCAGTGAGGTGAATGAGCAGTTCTTC
NA | TRBJ2-3 | TRBV20-1 | NA | CSASGGIRFTDTQYF | TGCAGTGCTAGTGGGGGGATCCGTTTCACAGATACGCAGTATTTT
NA | TRBJ1-5 | TRBV2 | NA | CASSVERGASQPQHF | TGTGCCAGCAGTGTGGAGCGGGGGGCGAGTCAGCCCCAGCATTTT
NA | TRBJ1-1 | TRBV7-9 | NA | CASSLDTGTEAFF | TGTGCCAGCAGCTTAGACACAGGTACTGAAGCTTTCTTT